Listed below are T cell receptor beta chains from one sample, sequenced in a study of T cell responses to AZD1222 COVID-19 vaccine. The repertoire was sequenced with immunoSEQ multiplex PCR; TCRdb's copy has only in-frame clones and lacks some. The profile shows 150,000 to 200,000 clones, about nine tenths of them singletons. This sample comprised peripheral blood, obtained on day 0 of AZD1222 vaccination. Every receptor here comes from an adult in good health. Both conserved end residues are part of each CDR3. A D gene is named only where the DNA matches it firmly. Not all rows give a size; the values are once, few, many and, for expanded clones, a class.

abundance: NA
d_gene: NA
j_gene: TRBJ2-3
v_gene: TRBV10-3
CDR3aa: CAISDRTSSGGDTQYF
CDR3nt: TGTGCCATCAGTGATAGGACGTCCTCCGGGGGAGATACGCAGTATTTT

abundance: NA
d_gene: NA
j_gene: TRBJ2-2
v_gene: TRBV2
CDR3aa: CASSATGELFF
CDR3nt: TGTGCCAGCAGTGCTACCGGGGAGCTGTTTTTT

abundance: once
d_gene: TRBD1
j_gene: TRBJ2-5
v_gene: TRBV7-8
CDR3aa: CASSLGDRGQETQYF
CDR3nt: TGTGCCAGCAGCTTAGGGGACAGGGGGCAAGAGACCCAGTACTTC

abundance: NA
d_gene: NA
j_gene: TRBJ2-7
v_gene: TRBV4-1
CDR3aa: CASSQEGSLSSYEQYF
CDR3nt: TGCGCCAGCAGCCAAGAAGGGTCCCTTTCCTCCTACGAGCAGTACTTC

abundance: NA
d_gene: NA
j_gene: TRBJ2-5
v_gene: TRBV5-4
CDR3aa: CASSLNGARLQETQYF
CDR3nt: TGTGCCAGCAGCTTGAACGGGGCCCGGTTACAAGAGACCCAGTACTTC

abundance: NA
d_gene: NA
j_gene: TRBJ1-2
v_gene: TRBV19
CDR3aa: CASSIRRQFYGYTF
CDR3nt: TGTGCCAGTAGTATACGTAGGCAGTTCTATGGCTACACCTTC

abundance: NA
d_gene: NA
j_gene: TRBJ1-2
v_gene: TRBV11-2
CDR3aa: CASSLAPGPMGYTF
CDR3nt: TGTGCCAGCAGCTTAGCCCCAGGGCCTATGGGCTACACCTTC

abundance: NA
d_gene: TRBD2
j_gene: TRBJ2-7
v_gene: TRBV7-7
CDR3aa: CASSLDDPKRGGLSEQYF
CDR3nt: TGTGCCAGCAGCTTAGACGACCCCAAGCGGGGGGGACTCAGCGAGCAGTACTTC

abundance: few
d_gene: TRBD2
j_gene: TRBJ2-5
v_gene: TRBV7-2
CDR3aa: CASSVVPAGETQYF
CDR3nt: TGTGCCAGCAGCGTGGTACCAGCGGGGGAGACCCAGTACTTC

abundance: NA
d_gene: NA
j_gene: TRBJ1-2
v_gene: TRBV5-1
CDR3aa: CASRSTGVHGYTF
CDR3nt: TGCGCCAGCAGGTCAACGGGGGTACATGGCTACACCTTC

abundance: NA
d_gene: NA
j_gene: TRBJ1-1
v_gene: TRBV7-9
CDR3aa: CASSLALGGATEAFF
CDR3nt: TGTGCCAGCAGCTTAGCGCTAGGGGGGGCCACTGAAGCTTTCTTT

abundance: NA
d_gene: NA
j_gene: TRBJ2-3
v_gene: TRBV6-5
CDR3aa: CASGRVRRGMDTQYF
CDR3nt: TGTGCCAGCGGAAGGGTCCGTAGGGGGATGGATACGCAGTATTTT

abundance: NA
d_gene: NA
j_gene: TRBJ1-6
v_gene: TRBV3-1/TRBV3-2
CDR3aa: CASSLRQADNSPLHF
CDR3nt: TGTGCCAGCAGCCTCCGACAGGCCGATAATTCACCCCTCCACTTT

abundance: NA
d_gene: NA
j_gene: TRBJ2-2
v_gene: TRBV3-1/TRBV3-2
CDR3aa: CASTQVNTGELFF
CDR3nt: TGTGCTTCAACCCAGGTTAACACCGGGGAGCTGTTTTTT

abundance: NA
d_gene: TRBD2
j_gene: TRBJ2-3
v_gene: TRBV7-9
CDR3aa: CASSLLGGEDTQYF
CDR3nt: TGTGCCAGCAGCTTACTGGGGGGGGAGGATACGCAGTATTTT